These 11 T cell receptor beta chains were sequenced from one sample in a study of CD8+ T cells in alopecia areata. Sequencing templates came from extracted RNA that was reverse transcribed into cDNA. Sequenced by immunoSEQ multiplex PCR; TCRdb stores in-frame clones only, minus some. The sample carries around 120,000 clones, roughly 60% recorded once. Treatment noted: oral pan-JAK inhibitor, 5-10 mg twice daily. Sequencing was performed on CD8+ T cells sorted from blood, taken at week 4, from a patient treated with tofacitinib. All receptors come from a human donor with alopecia areata.

This clone was seen a handful of times. The rearrangement links TRBV5-4 to TRBJ1-1, with 8 bases that match TRBD1. The ends lost 2 bases at V and 2 bases at J; junction bases unmatched: 2. The CDR3 length is 14 residues. The V gene's germline CDR1 is SGHNT and CDR2 YYREEE (reference sequence). CDR3 nucleotides: TGTGCCAGCAGCTTCGGACAGGGCAACACTGAAGCTTTCTTT. Its translation: CASSFGQGNTEAFF.

J is TRBJ1-1 and V is TRBV5-4; 8 bases align to TRBD1. CDR3 size: 15 residues. After removal of 3 bases from V and 6 bases from J, the junction contained 10 bases not matched to a gene. Per germline, CDR1 SGHNT and CDR2 YYREEE (reference sequence). The chain's CDR3 is CASSSDRAGWAEAFF. DNA for the CDR3: TGTGCCAGCAGCTCGGACAGGGCCGGGTGGGCTGAAGCTTTCTTT.

This clone was detected a few times. J is TRBJ2-5 and V is TRBV7-9; D may be TRBD1 (6 bases). The CDR3 is 14 residues long. CDR1 SEHNR and CDR2 FQNEAQ come from the germline V gene (reference sequence). V gave up 5 bases and J gave up 4 bases, with 14 bases separating them. The CDR3, as DNA: TGTGCCAGCAGCCCACGGGACAATCCAGAGACCCAGTACTTC. Translating gives CASSPRDNPETQYF.

The rearrangement uses TRBV9 and TRBJ2-4; D might be TRBD1 (5 bases). The germline CDR1 and CDR2 sequences are SGDLS and YYNGEE. The CDR3 covers 17 residues. V gave up 4 bases and J gave up 2 bases, with 19 bases separating them. CDR3 nucleotides: TGTGCCAGCAGCCTTGATGACAGTGCTGGGACCAAAAACATTCAGTACTTC. Translation: CASSLDDSAGTKNIQYF.

This clone has only a few counts. The chain recombines TRBV7-9 with TRBJ1-1; perhaps TRBD1 as D (6 bases). The CDR3 runs to 13 residues. With 1 base removed from V and 7 bases from J, the gap between germline ends came to 10 bases. Per the germline V gene, CDR1 is SEHNR and CDR2 is FQNEAQ (reference sequence). The CDR3 DNA is TGTGCCAGCAGCTTAGGAGGGGGGAATGAAGCTTTCTTT. It encodes CASSLGGGNEAFF.

The rearrangement links TRBV29-1 to TRBJ2-2; possible D gene TRBD1, 5 bases. The CDR3 has 15 amino acids. V dropped 3 bases and J dropped 4 bases, with 15 bases sitting between them. Germline V gene lookup returns CDR1 SQVTM and CDR2 ANQGSEA. DNA for the CDR3: TGCAGCGTTGAGAGTGGGGCAGACAGCACCGGGGAGCTGTTTTTT. Translating it yields CSVESGADSTGELFF.

The chain has TRBV4-3 and TRBJ1-2; D is possibly TRBD1 (6 bases). The germline V gene has CDR1 LGHNA and CDR2 YSLEER. Trimming removed 0 bases at V and 2 bases at J, with 13 bases between. The CDR3 length is 16 residues. The CDR3 protein is CASSQDLGGANYGYTF. The CDR3 nucleotides are TGCGCCAGCAGCCAAGATTTGGGGGGCGCGAACTATGGCTACACCTTC.

V usage is TRBV13 and J usage is TRBJ2-5; a weak D match, TRBD2 (5 bases). V lost 6 bases to trimming and J lost 2 bases, with 10 bases between them. The length of the CDR3 is 13 residues. Germline-derived CDR1 and CDR2 are PRHDT and FYEKMQ (reference sequence). The chain's CDR3 is CASRLGVQETQYF. The CDR3 region has the DNA TGTGCCAGCAGGCTCGGGGTACAAGAGACCCAGTACTTC.

V usage is TRBV4-1 and J usage is TRBJ2-2; tentative D call: TRBD2 (5 bases). Per the germline V gene, CDR1 is MGHRA and CDR2 is YSYEKL. Trimming stripped 5 bases from V and 5 bases from J, with 9 bases between. This CDR3 is built from 13 residues. The CDR3 reads CASSRGWTGELFF. The CDR3 nucleotides are TGCGCCAGCAGCAGAGGGTGGACCGGGGAGCTGTTTTTT.

The chain joins TRBV29-1 to TRBJ2-5; D is undetermined. The V gene's germline CDR1 is SQVTM and CDR2 ANQGSEA. V gave up 5 bases and J gave up 5 bases, with 18 bases separating them. The CDR3 is 14 residues long. The DNA of the CDR3 is TGCAGCGTTCAGCCCCCCAACCACAGTGAGACCCAGTACTTC. Protein product: CSVQPPNHSETQYF.

For this clone: The same CDR3 is also encoded by other DNA sequences in this sample. Here the CDR3 reads CSVGQGAYEQYF. CDR3 coding DNA: TGCAGCGTTGGACAGGGGGCCTACGAGCAGTACTTC. V is TRBV29-1 and J is TRBJ2-7; TRBD1 matches 9 bases. V dropped 4 bases and J dropped 2; count of bases not matched to a gene: 0. Germline CDR1 and CDR2: SQVTM and ANQGSEA. This CDR3 contains 12 residues.